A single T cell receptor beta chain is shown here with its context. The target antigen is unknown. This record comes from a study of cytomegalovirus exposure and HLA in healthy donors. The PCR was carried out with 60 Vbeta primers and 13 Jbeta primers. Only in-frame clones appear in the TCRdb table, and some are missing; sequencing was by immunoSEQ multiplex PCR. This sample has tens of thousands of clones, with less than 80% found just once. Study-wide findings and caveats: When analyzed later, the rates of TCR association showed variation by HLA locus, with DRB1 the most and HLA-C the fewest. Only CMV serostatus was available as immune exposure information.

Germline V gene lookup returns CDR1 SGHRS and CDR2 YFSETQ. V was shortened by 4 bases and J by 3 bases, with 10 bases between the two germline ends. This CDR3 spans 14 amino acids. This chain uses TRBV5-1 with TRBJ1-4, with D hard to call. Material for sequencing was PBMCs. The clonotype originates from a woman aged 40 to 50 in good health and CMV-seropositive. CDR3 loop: CASSPGFANEKLFF. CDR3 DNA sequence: TGCGCCAGCAGCCCGGGTTTCGCTAATGAAAAACTGTTTTTT.